This T cell receptor beta chain was obtained from a study of T cells after yellow fever vaccination. One entry per CDR3 protein, called by TCRdb with MiXCR from the 5' RACE reads. The profile shows 29,000 or so distinct CDR3 sequences, about 5% of them singletons. The CDR3 is 18 residues long. V lost 6 bases and J lost 0; bases outside the gene matches: 9. This clonotype was counted many times. The receptor's source is a man younger than 40 who received the YFV17D yellow fever vaccine. The chain joins TRBV12-3 or TRBV12-4 to TRBJ2-1; the match to TRBD2 covers 12 bases. The sequencing used CD8+ T cells sorted from PBMCs, collected 10 days after the yellow fever booster vaccination. The CDR3 nucleotides read TGTGCCAGCAGCTCCGGGACTAGCGGGTTTACCTCCTACAATGAGCAGTTCTTC. It encodes CASSSGTSGFTSYNEQFF.